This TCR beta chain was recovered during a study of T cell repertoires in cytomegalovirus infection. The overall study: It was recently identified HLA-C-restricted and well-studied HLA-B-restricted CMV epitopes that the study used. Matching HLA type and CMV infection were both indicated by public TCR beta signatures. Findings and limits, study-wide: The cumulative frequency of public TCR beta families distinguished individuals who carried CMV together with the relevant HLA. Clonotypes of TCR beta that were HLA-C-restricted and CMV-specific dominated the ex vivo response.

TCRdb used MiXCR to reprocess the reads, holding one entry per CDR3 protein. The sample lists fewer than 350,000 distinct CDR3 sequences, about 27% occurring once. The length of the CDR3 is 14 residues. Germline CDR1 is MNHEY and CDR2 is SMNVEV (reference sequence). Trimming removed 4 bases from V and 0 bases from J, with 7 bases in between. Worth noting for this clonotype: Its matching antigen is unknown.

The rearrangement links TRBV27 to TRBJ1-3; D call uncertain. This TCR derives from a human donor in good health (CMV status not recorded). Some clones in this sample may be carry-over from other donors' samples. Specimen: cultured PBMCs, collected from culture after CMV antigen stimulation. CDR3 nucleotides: TGTGCCAGCAGTTCGGGTTTCTCTGGAAACACCATATATTTT. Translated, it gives CASSSGFSGNTIYF.